Below, 5 T cell receptor beta chains from the same sample are listed, as sequenced in a study of human T cells and chemical hapten exposure. In TCRdb, the RACE reads were re-called with MiXCR into one record per CDR3 protein. The sample lists tens of thousands of distinct CDR3 sequences, about a tenth occurring once. Regarding time point: patch test 2, 6 weeks after DPC sensitization. Sample treatment: therapeutic diphenylcyclopropenone sensitization with weekly scalp DPC. The material was whole blood, obtained in connection with sensitization to the hapten diphenylcyclopropenone (DPC). These receptors were obtained from a woman aged 45-60 years with alopecia areata. Some clones in this sample may be carry-over from other donors' samples.

The chain carries TRBV29-1 and TRBJ2-1, with D hard to call. Germline CDR1 and CDR2: SQVTM and ANQGSEA. The CDR3 totals 11 residues. Trimming took off 4 bases at V and 6 bases at J, with 7 bases between the two ends. This chain's CDR3 is CSVAGFNEQFF. CDR3 nucleotide sequence: TGCAGCGTTGCCGGGTTCAATGAGCAGTTCTTC.

V and J are TRBV7-2 and TRBJ2-2; the D is unclear. The CDR3 covers 16 residues. V lost 5 bases and J 4 bases, leaving 17 bases between the germline ends. CDR1 is SGHTA, CDR2 FQGNSA, per germline. In DNA form, the CDR3 reads TGTGCCAGCAGCGTACCTGCAGGCTCCGTCACCGGGGAGCTGTTTTTT. Translation gives CASSVPAGSVTGELFF.

The chain employs TRBV3-1 and TRBJ1-1; D not certain. The CDR3 has 12 amino acids. Trimming shortened V by 1 base and J by 9 bases, and 9 bases separated the two germline ends. Germline values: CDR1 LGHDT, CDR2 YNNKEL (reference sequence). Written as DNA, the CDR3 is TGTGCCAGCAGCCAAGTGGAGGCGAAAGCTTTCTTT. Its protein product is CASSQVEAKAFF.

This chain joins TRBV6-5 and TRBJ2-1; TRBD2 matches at 8 bases. The CDR3 loop spans 14 amino acids. J gave up 0 bases and V 11 bases, and 6 bases lay outside the gene matches. Germline CDR1 and CDR2: MNHEY and SVGAGI. CDR3 DNA sequence: TGTGCCTCCCGGGGGGGGAGCTCCTACAATGAGCAGTTCTTC. Protein product: CASRGGSSYNEQFF.

The sample holds many counts of this clonotype. The chain links TRBV20-1 to TRBJ2-7; TRBD2 agrees at 12 bases. This CDR3 has 16 amino acids. In germline, CDR1 is DFQATT, CDR2 SNEGSKA (reference sequence). V shed 6 bases and J 3 bases; nucleotides not matched to a gene: 12. The CDR3 nucleotides are TGCAGTGCCCAGACTAGCGGGAGCTCCGTCAGCTACGAGCAGTACTTC. This encodes CSAQTSGSSVSYEQYF.